At least ten counts were recorded for the clone carrying this T cell receptor (beta chain). The antigen remains undetermined. This sample is part of a study of vaccination and CD4 T cells after COVID-19. Overall study context: Convalescent persons amounted to six males plus four females, two of whom were Hispanic. Stimulation of cells relied on overlapping spike peptides derived from SARS-CoV-2, HCoV-NL63, HCoV-OC43 and HCoV-229E.

Indicated treatment: roughly ten-day PBMC culture with coronavirus spike peptide pools or control peptides (ViraFEST assay). Each of days 3 and 7 saw half the medium replaced by fresh IL-2 medium. Sequenced with the Oncomine TCR Beta short-read assay was DNA taken from cultured CD4+ T cells. The authors extracted genomic DNA from cultured CD4+ T cells. Via MiXCR, TCRdb re-called the PCR reads, giving one row per CDR3 protein. The sample lists fewer than 5,500 distinct CDR3 sequences; about a fifth were seen once. Germline V gene sequence: CDR1 MNHEY, CDR2 SVGAGI. This CDR3 is built from 15 residues. Trimming took 0 bases from V and 8 from J, leaving 14 bases between them.

The J gene is TRBJ2-1, the V gene TRBV6-5; TRBD1 might be the D (7 bases). Source: CD4+ T cells from blood, cultured in vitro, taken after SARS-CoV-2 vaccination. This TCR derives from a human donor who had recovered from COVID-19. In DNA, the CDR3 is TGTGCCAGCAGTTACTCGGCAGGGGGAGGCGATGAGCAGTTCTTC. Translation: CASSYSAGGGDEQFF.